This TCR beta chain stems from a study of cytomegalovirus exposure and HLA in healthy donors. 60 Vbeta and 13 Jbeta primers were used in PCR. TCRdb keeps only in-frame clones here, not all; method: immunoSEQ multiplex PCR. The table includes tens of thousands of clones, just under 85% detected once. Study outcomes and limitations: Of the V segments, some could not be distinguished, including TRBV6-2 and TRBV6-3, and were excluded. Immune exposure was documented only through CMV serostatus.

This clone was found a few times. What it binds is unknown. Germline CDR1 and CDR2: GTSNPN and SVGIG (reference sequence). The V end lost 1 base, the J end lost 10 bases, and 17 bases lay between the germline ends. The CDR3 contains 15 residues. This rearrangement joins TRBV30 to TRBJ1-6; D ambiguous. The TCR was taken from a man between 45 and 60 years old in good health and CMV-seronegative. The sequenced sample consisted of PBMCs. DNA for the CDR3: TGTGCCTGGAGTGGCAGCAAGGGAGGAAAATCACCCCTCCACTTT. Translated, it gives CAWSGSKGGKSPLHF.